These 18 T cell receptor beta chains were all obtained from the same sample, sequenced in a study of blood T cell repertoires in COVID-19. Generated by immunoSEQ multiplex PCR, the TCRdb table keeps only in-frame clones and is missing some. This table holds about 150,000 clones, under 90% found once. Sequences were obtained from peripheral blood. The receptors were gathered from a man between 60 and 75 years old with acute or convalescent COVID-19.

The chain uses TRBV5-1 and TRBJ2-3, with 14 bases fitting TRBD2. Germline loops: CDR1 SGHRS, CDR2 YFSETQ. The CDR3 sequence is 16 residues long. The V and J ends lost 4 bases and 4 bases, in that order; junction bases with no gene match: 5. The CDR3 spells CASSRPTSGRADTQYF. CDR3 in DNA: TGCGCCAGCAGCCGTCCGACTAGCGGGAGGGCAGATACGCAGTATTTT.

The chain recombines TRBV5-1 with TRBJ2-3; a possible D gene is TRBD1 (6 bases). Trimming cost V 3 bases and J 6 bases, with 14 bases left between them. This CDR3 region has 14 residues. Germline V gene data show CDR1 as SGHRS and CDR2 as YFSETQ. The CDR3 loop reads CASSSGTNVDTQYF. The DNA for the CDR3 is TGCGCCAGCAGCTCCGGGACAAACGTCGATACGCAGTATTTT.

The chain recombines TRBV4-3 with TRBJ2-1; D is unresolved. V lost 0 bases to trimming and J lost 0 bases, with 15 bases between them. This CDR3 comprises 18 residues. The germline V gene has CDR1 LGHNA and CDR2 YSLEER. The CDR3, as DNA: TGCGCCAGCAGCCAAGATCGCTACCCGTCGAGCTCCTACAATGAGCAGTTCTTC. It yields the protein CASSQDRYPSSSYNEQFF.

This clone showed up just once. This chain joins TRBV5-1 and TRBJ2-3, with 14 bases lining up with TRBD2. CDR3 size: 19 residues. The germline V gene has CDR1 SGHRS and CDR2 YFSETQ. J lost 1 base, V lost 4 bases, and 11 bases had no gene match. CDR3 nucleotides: TGCGCCAGCAGCCGGGGACTAGCGGGAGTTAAGGGGGGCACAGATACGCAGTATTTT. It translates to CASSRGLAGVKGGTDTQYF.

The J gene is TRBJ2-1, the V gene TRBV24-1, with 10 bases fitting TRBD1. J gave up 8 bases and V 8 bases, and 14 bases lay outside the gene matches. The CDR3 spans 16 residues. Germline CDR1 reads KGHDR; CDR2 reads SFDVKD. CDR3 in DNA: TGTGCCACCACTAGACGACAGGGGGCGAGGAAGGATGAGCAGTTCTTC. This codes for CATTRRQGARKDEQFF.

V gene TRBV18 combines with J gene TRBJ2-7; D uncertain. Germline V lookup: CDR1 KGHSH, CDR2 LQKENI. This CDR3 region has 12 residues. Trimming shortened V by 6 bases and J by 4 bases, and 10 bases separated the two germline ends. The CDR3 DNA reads TGTGCCAGCTCTTCGGAGAAGTACGAGCAGTACTTC. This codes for CASSSEKYEQYF.

CDR3 protein: CASSRLAGGLDTQYF. CDR3 coding DNA: TGTGCCAGTAGCAGACTAGCGGGAGGGCTAGATACGCAGTATTTT. V usage is TRBV19 and J usage is TRBJ2-3; TRBD2 aligns across 14 bases. With V trimmed by 6 bases and J by 5 bases, 4 bases remained unmatched. The CDR3 runs to 15 residues. Germline CDR1 and CDR2: LNHDA and SQIVND (reference sequence).

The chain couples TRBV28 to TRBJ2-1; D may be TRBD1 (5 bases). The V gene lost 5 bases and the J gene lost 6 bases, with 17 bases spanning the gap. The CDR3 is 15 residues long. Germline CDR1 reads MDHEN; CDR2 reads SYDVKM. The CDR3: CASSKVKGRSNEQFF. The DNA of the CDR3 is TGTGCCAGCAGTAAGGTGAAGGGGCGAAGCAATGAGCAGTTCTTC.

The CDR3 DNA is TGTGCCAGCAGCCCTGCCGGGAATGGCGAGCAGTACTTC. It is translated as CASSPAGNGEQYF. The chain employs TRBV5-4 and TRBJ2-7; a possible D gene is TRBD2 (5 bases). CDR1 and CDR2 from the germline V gene are SGHNT and YYREEE (reference sequence). The CDR3 has 13 residues. The ends were cut back, 4 bases at V and 6 bases at J, with 14 bases in the middle.

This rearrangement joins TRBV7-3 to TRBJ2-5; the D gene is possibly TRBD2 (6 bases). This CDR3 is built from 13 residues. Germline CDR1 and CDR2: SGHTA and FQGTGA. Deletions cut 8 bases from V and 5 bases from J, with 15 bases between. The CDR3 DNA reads TGTGCCAGCGGGACTCTCCCGGGGGAGACCCAGTACTTC. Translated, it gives CASGTLPGETQYF.

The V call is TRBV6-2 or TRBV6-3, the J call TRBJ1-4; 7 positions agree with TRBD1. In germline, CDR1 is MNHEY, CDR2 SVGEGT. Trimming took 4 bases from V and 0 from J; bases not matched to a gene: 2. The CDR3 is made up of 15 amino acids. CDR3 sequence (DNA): TGTGCCAGCAGTTTCCAGGGGGCAACTAATGAAAAACTGTTTTTT. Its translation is CASSFQGATNEKLFF.

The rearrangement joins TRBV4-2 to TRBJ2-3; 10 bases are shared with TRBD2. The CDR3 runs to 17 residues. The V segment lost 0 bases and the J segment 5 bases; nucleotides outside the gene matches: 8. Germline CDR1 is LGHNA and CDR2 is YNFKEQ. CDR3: CASSQDAGGLAKDTQYF. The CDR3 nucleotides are TGTGCCAGCAGCCAAGACGCGGGGGGACTAGCGAAAGATACGCAGTATTTT.

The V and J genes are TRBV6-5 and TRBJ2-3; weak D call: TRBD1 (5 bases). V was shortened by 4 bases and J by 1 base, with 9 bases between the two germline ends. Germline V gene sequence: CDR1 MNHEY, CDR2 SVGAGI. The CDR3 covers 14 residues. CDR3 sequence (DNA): TGTGCCAGCAGTTTACAACAGGGCACAGATACGCAGTATTTT. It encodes CASSLQQGTDTQYF.

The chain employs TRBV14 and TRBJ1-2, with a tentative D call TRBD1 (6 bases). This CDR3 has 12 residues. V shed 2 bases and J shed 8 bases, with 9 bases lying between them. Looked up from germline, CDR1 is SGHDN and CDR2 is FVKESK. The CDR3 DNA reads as TGTGCCAGCAGCCAACAGGGGTTCGGCTACACCTTC. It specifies CASSQQGFGYTF. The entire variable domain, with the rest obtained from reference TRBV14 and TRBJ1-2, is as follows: EAGVTQFPSHSVIEKGQTVTLRCDPISGHDNLYWYRRVMGKEIKFLLHFVKESKQDESGMPNNRFLAERTGGTYSTLKVQPAELEDSGVYFCASSQQGFGYTFGSGTRLTVV.

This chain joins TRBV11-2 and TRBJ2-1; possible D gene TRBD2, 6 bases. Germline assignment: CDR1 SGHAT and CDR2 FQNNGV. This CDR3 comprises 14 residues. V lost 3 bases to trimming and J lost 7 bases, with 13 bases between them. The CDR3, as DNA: TGTGCCAGCAGCTTTAAGCGGGTGAGGAATGAGCAGTTCTTC. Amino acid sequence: CASSFKRVRNEQFF.

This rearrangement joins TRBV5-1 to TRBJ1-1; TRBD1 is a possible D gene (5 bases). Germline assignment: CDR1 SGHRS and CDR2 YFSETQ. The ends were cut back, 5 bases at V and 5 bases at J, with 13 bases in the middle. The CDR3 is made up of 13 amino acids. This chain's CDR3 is CASRMGEGTEAFF. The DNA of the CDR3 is TGCGCCAGCAGAATGGGGGAGGGGACTGAAGCTTTCTTT.

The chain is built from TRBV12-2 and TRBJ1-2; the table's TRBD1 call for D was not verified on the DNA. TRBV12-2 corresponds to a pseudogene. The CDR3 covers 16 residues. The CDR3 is CASRLMGQGTNYGYTF. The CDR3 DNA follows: TGTGCAAGTCGCCTAATGGGACAGGGGACCAACTATGGCTACACCTTC.

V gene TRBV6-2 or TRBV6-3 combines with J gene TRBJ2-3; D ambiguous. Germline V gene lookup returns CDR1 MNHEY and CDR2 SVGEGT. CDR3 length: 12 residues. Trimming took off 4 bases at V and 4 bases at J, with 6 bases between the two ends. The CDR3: CASSSQADTQYF. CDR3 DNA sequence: TGTGCCAGCAGTTCACAAGCAGATACGCAGTATTTT.